One T cell receptor (beta chain) is described in this entry. As yet, its antigen is unknown. The CDR3 runs to 16 residues. The data are from a study of vaccination effects on CD4 cells after COVID-19. Expansion of antigen-specific CD4+ T cells with viral peptide pools was carried out by the ViraFEST assay before sequencing. Culturing for more than eight days preceded CD4+ T cell isolation. Among the vaccine recipients, none had a prior SARS-CoV-2 infection, and nucleocapsid antibodies were negative. Produced via immunoSEQ multiplex PCR; TCRdb's table is partial and in-frame only. There are about 63,000 clones in the sample; around three quarters occur only once, and less than 4% lies in the top ten.

The chain couples TRBV21-1 to TRBJ2-7; whether TRBD1, the table's D call, matches the DNA was not checked. TRBV21-1 is a listed pseudogene. This sequence was found in a human donor who received a COVID-19 vaccine. This sample comprised CD4+ T cells from PBMCs cultured with HCoV-OC43 spike peptides, obtained before COVID-19 vaccination. Noted subset: HCoV-OC43 spike overlapping peptide pool stimulation. CDR3 amino acids: CASSKTGDRSSYEQYV. The DNA for the CDR3 is TGTGCCAGCAGCAAGACAGGGGACCGAAGCTCCTACGAGCAGTACGTC.